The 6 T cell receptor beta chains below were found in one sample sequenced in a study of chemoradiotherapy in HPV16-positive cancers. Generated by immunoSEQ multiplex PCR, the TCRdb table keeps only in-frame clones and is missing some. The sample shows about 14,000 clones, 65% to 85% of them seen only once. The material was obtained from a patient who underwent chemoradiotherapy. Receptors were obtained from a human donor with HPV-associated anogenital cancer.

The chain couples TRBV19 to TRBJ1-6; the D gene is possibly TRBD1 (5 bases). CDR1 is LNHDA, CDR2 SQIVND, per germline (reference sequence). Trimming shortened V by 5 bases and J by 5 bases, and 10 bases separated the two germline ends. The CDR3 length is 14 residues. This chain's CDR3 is CASSHGQNNSPLHF. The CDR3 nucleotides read TGTGCCAGTAGTCACGGACAAAATAATTCACCCCTCCACTTT.

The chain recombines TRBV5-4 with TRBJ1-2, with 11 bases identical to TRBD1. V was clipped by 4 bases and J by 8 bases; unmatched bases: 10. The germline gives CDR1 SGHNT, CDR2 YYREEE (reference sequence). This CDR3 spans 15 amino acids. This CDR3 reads CASSPLGQGAQGYTF. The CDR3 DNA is TGTGCCAGCAGCCCACTCGGACAGGGGGCGCAAGGCTACACCTTC.

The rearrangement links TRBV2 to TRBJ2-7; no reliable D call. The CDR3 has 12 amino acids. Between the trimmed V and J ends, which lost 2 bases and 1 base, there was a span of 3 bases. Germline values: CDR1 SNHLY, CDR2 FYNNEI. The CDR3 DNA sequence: TGTGCCAGCAGTGAAAAGTCCTACGAGCAGTACTTC. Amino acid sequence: CASSEKSYEQYF.

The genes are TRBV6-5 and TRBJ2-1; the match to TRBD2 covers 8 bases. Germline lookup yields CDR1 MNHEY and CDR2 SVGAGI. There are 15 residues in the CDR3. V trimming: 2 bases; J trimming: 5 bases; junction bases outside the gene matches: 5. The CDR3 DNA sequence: TGTGCCAGCAGTTACGGGCTAGCGGGCAACAATGAGCAGTTCTTC. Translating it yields CASSYGLAGNNEQFF.

The CDR3 region has the DNA TGTGCCTGGAGTGTCAGGGAACCTACTGAAGCTTTCTTT. Its protein is CAWSVREPTEAFF. The chain combines TRBV30 with TRBJ1-1, with a tentative D call TRBD1 (5 bases). CDR3 size: 13 residues. The V gene lost 0 bases and the J gene lost 5 bases, with 10 bases spanning the gap. The V gene's germline CDR1 is GTSNPN and CDR2 SVGIG (reference sequence).

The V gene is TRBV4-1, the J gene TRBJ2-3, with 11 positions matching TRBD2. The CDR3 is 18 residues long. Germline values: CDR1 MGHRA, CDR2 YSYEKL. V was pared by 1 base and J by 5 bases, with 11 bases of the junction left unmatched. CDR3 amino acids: CASSQGGPLAGGEDTQYF. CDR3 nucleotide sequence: TGCGCCAGCAGCCAAGGGGGACCCCTAGCGGGAGGAGAAGATACGCAGTATTTT.